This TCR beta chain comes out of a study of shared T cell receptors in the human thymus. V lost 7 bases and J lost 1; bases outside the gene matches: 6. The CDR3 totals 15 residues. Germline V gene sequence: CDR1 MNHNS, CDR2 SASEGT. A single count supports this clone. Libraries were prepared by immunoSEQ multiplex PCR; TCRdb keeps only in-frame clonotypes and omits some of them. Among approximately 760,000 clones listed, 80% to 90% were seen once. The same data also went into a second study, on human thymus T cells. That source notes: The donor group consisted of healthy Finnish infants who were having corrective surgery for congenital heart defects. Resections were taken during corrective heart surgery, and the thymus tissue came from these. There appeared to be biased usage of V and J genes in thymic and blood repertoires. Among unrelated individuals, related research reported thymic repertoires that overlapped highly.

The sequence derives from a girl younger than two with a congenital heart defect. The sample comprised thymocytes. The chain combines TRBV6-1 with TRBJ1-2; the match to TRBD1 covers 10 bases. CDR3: CASKIDRGRNYGYTF. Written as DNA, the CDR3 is TGTGCCAGCAAGATAGACAGGGGGCGTAACTATGGCTACACCTTC.